The entry below describes one T cell receptor beta chain. The data were obtained in a study of blood T cell repertoires in COVID-19. Study summary: Collection of acute and convalescent COVID-19 samples took place in the United States, Italy and Spain. T cells, B-cell-depleted T cells, or PBMCs provided the cDNA or gDNA that served as material.

In the original processing: Quantification of nucleated cells was approximated via reference gene primer amplification. Data came from immunoSEQ multiplex PCR; TCRdb stores just in-frame clones and leaves some out. V and J calls and clone size are copied from that table; D and trimming were computed from the DNA. The sample consists of 130,000 to 150,000 clones, 70% to 90% of them appearing once. Germline V lookup: CDR1 SGHDN, CDR2 FVKESK. Deletions cut 4 bases from V and 2 bases from J, with 20 bases between. The CDR3 has 17 residues. This TCR was sampled from a woman aged 35 to 49 with active or convalescent COVID-19. Material: peripheral blood. The J gene is TRBJ1-2, the V gene TRBV14; D unresolved. CDR3 bases: TGTGCCAGCAGCCCCCTCGGGGTTTTAGGGCAGAACTATGGCTACACCTTC. Translated, it gives CASSPLGVLGQNYGYTF.